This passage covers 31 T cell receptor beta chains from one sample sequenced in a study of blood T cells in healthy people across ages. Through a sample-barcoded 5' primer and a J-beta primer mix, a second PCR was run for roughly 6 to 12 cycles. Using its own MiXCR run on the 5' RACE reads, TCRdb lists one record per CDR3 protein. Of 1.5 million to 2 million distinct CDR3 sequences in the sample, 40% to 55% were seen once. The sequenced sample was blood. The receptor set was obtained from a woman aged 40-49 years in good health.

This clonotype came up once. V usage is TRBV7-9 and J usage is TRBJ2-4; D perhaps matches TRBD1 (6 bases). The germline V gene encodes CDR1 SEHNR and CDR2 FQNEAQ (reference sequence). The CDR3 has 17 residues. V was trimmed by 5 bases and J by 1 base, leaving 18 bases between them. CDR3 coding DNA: TGTGCCAGCAGCACCCAGACCAGGGGATTTGCCAAAAACATTCAGTACTTC. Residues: CASSTQTRGFAKNIQYF. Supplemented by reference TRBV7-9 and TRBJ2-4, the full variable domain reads DTGVSQNPRHKITKRGQNVTFRCDPISEHNRLYWYRQTLGQGPEFLTYFQNEAQLEKSRLLSDRFSAERPKGSFSTLEIQRTEQGDSAMYLCASSTQTRGFAKNIQYFGAGTRLSVL.

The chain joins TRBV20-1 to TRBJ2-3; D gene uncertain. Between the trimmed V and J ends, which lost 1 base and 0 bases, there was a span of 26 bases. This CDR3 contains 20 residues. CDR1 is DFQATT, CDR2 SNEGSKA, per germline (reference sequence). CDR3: CSARVVRPGIPETSTDTQYF. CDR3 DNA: TGCAGTGCTAGAGTCGTTAGACCGGGTATTCCCGAGACTAGCACAGATACGCAGTATTTT.

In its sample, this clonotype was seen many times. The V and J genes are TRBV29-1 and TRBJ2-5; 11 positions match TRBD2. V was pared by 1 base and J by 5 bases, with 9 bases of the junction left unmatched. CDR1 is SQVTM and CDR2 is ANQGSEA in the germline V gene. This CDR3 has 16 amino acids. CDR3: CSVEGMASGGRETQYF. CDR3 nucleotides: TGCAGCGTTGAAGGGATGGCTAGCGGGGGGCGTGAGACCCAGTACTTC.

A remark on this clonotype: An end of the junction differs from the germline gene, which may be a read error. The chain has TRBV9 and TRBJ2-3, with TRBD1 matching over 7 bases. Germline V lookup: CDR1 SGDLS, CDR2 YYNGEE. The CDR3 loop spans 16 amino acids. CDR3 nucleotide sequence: TGTGCCAGCAGCTCCGGGACAGCGATTAGCACGGATACGCAGTATTTT. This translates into CASSSGTAISTDTQYF. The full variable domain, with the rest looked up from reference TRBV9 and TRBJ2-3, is DSGVTQTPKHLITATGQRVTLRCSPRSGDLSVYWYQQSLDQGLQFLIQYYNGEERAKGNILERFSAQQFPDLHSELNLSSLELGDSALYFCASSSGTAISTDTQYFGPGTRLTVL.

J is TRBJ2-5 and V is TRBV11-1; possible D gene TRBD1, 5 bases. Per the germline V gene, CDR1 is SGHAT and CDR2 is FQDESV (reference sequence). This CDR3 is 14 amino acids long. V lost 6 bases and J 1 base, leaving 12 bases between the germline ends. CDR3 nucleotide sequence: TGTGCCAGCAGTCGCGACAGAATCCAAGAGACCCAGTACTTC. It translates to CASSRDRIQETQYF.

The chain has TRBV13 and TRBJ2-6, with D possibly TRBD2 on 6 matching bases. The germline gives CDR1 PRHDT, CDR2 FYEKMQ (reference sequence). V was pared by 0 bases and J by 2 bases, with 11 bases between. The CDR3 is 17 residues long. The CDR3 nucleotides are TGTGCCAGCAGCTTAGGGCGACAGCGGGCTGGGGCCAACGTCCTGACTTTC. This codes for CASSLGRQRAGANVLTF.

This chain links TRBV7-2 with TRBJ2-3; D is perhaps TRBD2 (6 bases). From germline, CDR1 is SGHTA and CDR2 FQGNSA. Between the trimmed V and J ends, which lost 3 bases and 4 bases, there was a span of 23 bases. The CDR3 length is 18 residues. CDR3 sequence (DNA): TGTGCCAGCAGCTTGCAGCCCCGAGGTGCGGGGTGGGCAGATACGCAGTATTTT. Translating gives CASSLQPRGAGWADTQYF.

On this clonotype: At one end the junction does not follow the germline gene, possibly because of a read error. This CDR3 reads CASGYTPASTDTQYF. CDR3 bases: TGTGCCAGCGGTTACACGCCAGCAAGCACAGATACGCAGTATTTT. This chain joins TRBV6-5 and TRBJ2-3; D ambiguous. Germline V CDR1 and CDR2: MNHEY, SVGAGI. The CDR3 length is 15 residues.

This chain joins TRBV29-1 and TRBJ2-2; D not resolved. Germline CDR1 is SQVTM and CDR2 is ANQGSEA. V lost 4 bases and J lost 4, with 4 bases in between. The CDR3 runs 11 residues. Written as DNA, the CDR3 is TGCAGCGTTGGTGCCACCGGGGAGCTGTTTTTT. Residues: CSVGATGELFF.

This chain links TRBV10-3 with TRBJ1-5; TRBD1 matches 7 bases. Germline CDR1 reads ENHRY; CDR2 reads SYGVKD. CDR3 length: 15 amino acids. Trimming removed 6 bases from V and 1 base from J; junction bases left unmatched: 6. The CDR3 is CAISGQDRSNQPQHF. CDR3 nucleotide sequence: TGTGCCATCAGCGGACAGGATCGGAGCAATCAGCCCCAGCATTTT.

Written as DNA, the CDR3 is TGCAGCGCCGATACCGGACTTAGCACCGGGGAGCTGTTTTTT. It encodes CSADTGLSTGELFF. The genes are TRBV29-1 and TRBJ2-2; D is possibly TRBD2 (5 bases). The CDR3 loop spans 14 amino acids. Trimming removed 7 bases at V and 4 bases at J, with 16 bases between. CDR1 is SQVTM, CDR2 ANQGSEA, per germline.

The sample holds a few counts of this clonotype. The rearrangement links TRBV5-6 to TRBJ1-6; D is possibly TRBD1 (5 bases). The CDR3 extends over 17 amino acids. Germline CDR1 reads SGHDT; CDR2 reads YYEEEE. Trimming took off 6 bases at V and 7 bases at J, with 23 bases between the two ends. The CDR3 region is CASTTQGGGGWNSPLHF. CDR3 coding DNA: TGTGCCAGCACCACCCAGGGCGGCGGGGGTTGGAATTCACCCCTCCACTTT.

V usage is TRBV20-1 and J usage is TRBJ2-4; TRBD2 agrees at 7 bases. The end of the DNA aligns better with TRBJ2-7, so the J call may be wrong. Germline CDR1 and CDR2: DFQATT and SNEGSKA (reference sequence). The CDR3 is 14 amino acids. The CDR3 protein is CSARYSGLLYEQYF. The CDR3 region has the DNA TGCAGTGCTAGATATAGCGGGTTGCTCTACGAGCAGTACTTC.

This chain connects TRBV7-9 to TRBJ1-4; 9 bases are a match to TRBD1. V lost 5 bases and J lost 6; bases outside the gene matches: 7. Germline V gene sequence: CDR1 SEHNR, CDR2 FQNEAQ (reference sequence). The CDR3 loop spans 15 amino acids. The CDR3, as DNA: TGTGCCAGCAGCCCGGGGACAGGGTCGGATGAAAAACTGTTTTTT. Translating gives CASSPGTGSDEKLFF. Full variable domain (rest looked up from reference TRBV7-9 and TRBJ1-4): DTGVSQNPRHKITKRGQNVTFRCDPISEHNRLYWYRQTLGQGPEFLTYFQNEAQLEKSRLLSDRFSAERPKGSFSTLEIQRTEQGDSAMYLCASSPGTGSDEKLFFGSGTQLSVL.

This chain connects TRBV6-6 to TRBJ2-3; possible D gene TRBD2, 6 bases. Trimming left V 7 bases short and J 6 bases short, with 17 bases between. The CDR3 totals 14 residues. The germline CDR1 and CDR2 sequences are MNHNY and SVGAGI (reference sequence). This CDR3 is CASIRTTGTDTQYF. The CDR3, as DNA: TGTGCCAGCATCCGGACTACCGGGACGGATACGCAGTATTTT.

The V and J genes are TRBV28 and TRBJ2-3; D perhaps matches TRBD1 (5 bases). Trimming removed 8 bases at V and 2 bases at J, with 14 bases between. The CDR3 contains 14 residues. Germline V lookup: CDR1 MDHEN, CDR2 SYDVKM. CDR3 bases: TGTGCCAGCCTCGGTCAGGGTTACACAGATACGCAGTATTTT. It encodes CASLGQGYTDTQYF. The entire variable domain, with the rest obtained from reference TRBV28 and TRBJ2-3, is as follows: DVKVTQSSRYLVKRTGEKVFLECVQDMDHENMFWYRQDPGLGLRLIYFSYDVKMKEKGDIPEGYSVSREKKERFSLILESASTNQTSMYLCASLGQGYTDTQYFGPGTRLTVL.

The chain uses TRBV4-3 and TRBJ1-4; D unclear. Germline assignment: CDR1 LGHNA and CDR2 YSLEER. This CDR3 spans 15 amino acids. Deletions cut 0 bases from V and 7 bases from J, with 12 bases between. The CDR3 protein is CASSQEIGRAEKLFF. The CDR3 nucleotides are TGCGCCAGCAGCCAAGAAATAGGGAGGGCTGAAAAACTGTTTTTT.

The CDR3 DNA follows: TGTGCCAGCAGTCTACATAGACAGGGGAACACTGAAGCTTTCTTT. It encodes CASSLHRQGNTEAFF. The V call is TRBV27, the J call TRBJ1-1, with 7 bases lining up with TRBD1. Trimming took 5 bases from V and 1 from J; bases not matched to a gene: 7. The CDR3 loop spans 15 amino acids. Looked up from germline, CDR1 is MNHEY and CDR2 is SMNVEV (reference sequence).

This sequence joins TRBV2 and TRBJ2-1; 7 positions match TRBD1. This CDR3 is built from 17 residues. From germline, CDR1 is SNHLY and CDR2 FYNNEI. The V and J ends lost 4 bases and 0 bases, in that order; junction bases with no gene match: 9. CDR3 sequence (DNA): TGTGCCAGCAGTGCCCCGAGACAGGGTATCTCCTACAATGAGCAGTTCTTC. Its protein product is CASSAPRQGISYNEQFF.

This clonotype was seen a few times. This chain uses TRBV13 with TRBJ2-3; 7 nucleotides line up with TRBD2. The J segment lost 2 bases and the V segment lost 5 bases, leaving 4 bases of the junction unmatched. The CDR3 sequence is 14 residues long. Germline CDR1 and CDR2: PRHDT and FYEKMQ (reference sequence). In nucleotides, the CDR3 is TGTGCCAGCAGCAAATGGGACTACACAGATACGCAGTATTTT. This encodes CASSKWDYTDTQYF.

This CDR3 is CSVADRNTEAFF. The CDR3 nucleotides are TGCAGCGTAGCGGACAGGAACACTGAAGCTTTCTTT. The rearrangement joins TRBV29-1 to TRBJ1-1; maybe TRBD1 (6 bases). This CDR3 comprises 12 residues. V was cut by 6 bases and J by 1 base, with 9 bases left in between. Germline V lookup: CDR1 SQVTM, CDR2 ANQGSEA.

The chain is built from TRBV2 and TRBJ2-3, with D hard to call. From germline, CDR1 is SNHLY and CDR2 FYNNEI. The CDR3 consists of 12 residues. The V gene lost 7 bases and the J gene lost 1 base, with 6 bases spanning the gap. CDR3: CASTLRTDTQYF. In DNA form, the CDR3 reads TGTGCCAGCACCCTTCGCACAGATACGCAGTATTTT.

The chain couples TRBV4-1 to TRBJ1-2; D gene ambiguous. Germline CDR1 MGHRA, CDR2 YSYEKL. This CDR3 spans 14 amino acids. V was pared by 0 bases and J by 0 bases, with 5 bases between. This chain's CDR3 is CASSQDNPNYGYTF. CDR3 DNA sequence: TGCGCCAGCAGCCAAGATAATCCTAACTATGGCTACACCTTC.

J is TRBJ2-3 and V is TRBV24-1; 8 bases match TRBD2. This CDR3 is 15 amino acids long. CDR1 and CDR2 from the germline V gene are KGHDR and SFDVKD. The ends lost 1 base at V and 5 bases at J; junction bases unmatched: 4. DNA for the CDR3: TGTGCCACCAGTGATTTAGCGGGGGCCGGAGATACGCAGTATTTT. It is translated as CATSDLAGAGDTQYF.

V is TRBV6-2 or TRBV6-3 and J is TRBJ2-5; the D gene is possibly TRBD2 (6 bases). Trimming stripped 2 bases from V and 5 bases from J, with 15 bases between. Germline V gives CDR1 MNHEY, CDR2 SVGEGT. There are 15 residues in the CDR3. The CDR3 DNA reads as TGTGCCAGCAGTTACGACGTTGGGGACTGGGAGACCCAGTACTTC. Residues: CASSYDVGDWETQYF.

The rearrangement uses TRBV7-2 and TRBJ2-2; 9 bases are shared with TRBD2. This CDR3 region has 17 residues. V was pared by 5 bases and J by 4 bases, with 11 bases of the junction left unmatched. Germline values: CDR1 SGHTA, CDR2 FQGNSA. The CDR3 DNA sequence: TGTGCCAGCAGCCCCGGCGGGCTAGCGGGGTTCACCGGGGAGCTGTTTTTT. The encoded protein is CASSPGGLAGFTGELFF.

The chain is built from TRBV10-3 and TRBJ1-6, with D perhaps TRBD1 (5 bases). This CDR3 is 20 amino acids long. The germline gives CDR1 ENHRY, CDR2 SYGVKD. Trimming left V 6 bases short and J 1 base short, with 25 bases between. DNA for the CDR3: TGTGCCATCAGAGCCATCGGACGGGTCCTTTGGGGGTCCTATAATTCACCCCTCCACTTT. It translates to CAIRAIGRVLWGSYNSPLHF.

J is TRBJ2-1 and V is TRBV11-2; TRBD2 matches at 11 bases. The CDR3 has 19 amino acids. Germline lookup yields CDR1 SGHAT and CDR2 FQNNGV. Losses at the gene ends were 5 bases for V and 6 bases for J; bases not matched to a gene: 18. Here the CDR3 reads CASSPSNGAVAGGTNEQFF. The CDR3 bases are TGTGCCAGCAGCCCGAGTAATGGGGCAGTAGCGGGGGGGACCAATGAGCAGTTCTTC.

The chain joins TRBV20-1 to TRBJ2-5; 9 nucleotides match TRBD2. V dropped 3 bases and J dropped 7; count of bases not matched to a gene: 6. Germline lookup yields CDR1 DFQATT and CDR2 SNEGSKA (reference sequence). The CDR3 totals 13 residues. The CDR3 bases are TGCAGTGCTAGTCCTAGCGGGGTGGGGACCCAGTACTTC. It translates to CSASPSGVGTQYF.

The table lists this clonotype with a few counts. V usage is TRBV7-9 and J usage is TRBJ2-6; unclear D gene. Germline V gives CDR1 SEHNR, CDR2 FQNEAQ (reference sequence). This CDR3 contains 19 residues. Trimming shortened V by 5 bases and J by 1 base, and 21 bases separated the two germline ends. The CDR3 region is CASSHPASQLHSGANVLTF. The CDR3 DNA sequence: TGTGCCAGCAGCCATCCAGCCTCCCAATTGCATTCTGGGGCCAACGTCCTGACTTTC.

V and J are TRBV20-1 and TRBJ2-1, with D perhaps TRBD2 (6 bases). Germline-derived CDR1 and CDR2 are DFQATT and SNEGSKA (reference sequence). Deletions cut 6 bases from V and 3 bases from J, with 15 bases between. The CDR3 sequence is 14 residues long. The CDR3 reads CSAAEGANYNEQFF. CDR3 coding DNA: TGCAGTGCCGCGGAGGGAGCTAACTACAATGAGCAGTTCTTC.